This T cell receptor beta chain was documented in a study of T cells in Graves' hyperthyroidism and ophthalmopathy. Patients aged 18 to 65 had newly diagnosed hyperthyroidism of under 2 months' duration. V lost 2 bases and J lost 7; bases outside the gene matches: 8. Germline V gene data show CDR1 as SGHDT and CDR2 as YYEEEE. This CDR3 region has 17 residues. Amplified TCR beta CDR3 regions derived from RNA transcripts. TCR CDR3 regions were first amplified by RT-PCR with HTBI primers. TCRdb used MiXCR to reprocess the multiplex PCR reads, holding one entry per CDR3 protein. The table lists about 250,000 distinct CDR3 sequences, nearly 15% of them singletons.

V usage is TRBV5-6 and J usage is TRBJ2-2, with 13 bases that match TRBD2. Sequenced sample: blood. The TCR was taken from a woman between 45 and 60 years old with Graves' hyperthyroidism that later progressed to Graves' ophthalmopathy. The CDR3 bases are TGTGCCAGCAGCTTCGGACTAGCGGGAGATATTTTCGGGGAGCTGTTTTTT. It codes for CASSFGLAGDIFGELFF.